Following are 8 T cell receptor beta chains from one sample sequenced in a study of shared clonotypes between healthy human individuals. The table came from immunoSEQ multiplex PCR; TCRdb's copy has only in-frame clones and leaves some out. The sample contains some 2,500,000 clones, around 92% of which appear only once. The sample was naive CD4+ T cells from PBMCs. Subset denoted: CD45RA+ positively selected. All receptors come from a young man in good health. Some clones in this sample may be carry-over from other donors' samples.

This rearrangement joins TRBV9 to TRBJ2-2; D may be TRBD1 or TRBD2 (5 bases each). The CDR3 spans 14 residues. Trimming removed 0 bases from V and 5 bases from J, with 8 bases in between. Per germline, CDR1 SGDLS and CDR2 YYNGEE. The CDR3 nucleotides are TGTGCCAGCAGCGTAGGAGGGGTAACCGGGGAGCTGTTTTTT. Amino acids: CASSVGGVTGELFF.

This sequence joins TRBV6-1 and TRBJ1-1; D is uncertain. There are 14 residues in the CDR3. V gave up 7 bases and J gave up 0 bases, with 12 bases separating them. From germline, CDR1 is MNHNS and CDR2 SASEGT. The CDR3 nucleotides read TGTGCCAGCACCACGACGGATTTGAACACTGAAGCTTTCTTT. Protein sequence: CASTTTDLNTEAFF.

The chain has TRBV7-2 and TRBJ2-5; a possible D gene is TRBD1 (6 bases). The V end was cut by 4 bases, the J end by 10 bases, with 16 bases between. CDR1 is SGHTA, CDR2 FQGNSA, per germline. This CDR3 has 13 residues. The chain's CDR3 is CASSWGLFNHQYF. The DNA for the CDR3 is TGTGCCAGCAGCTGGGGGCTCTTTAACCACCAGTACTTC.

This clone occurred a few times. One end of the junction is discordant with germline, which a read error may explain. V gene TRBV4-1 combines with J gene TRBJ1-3, with a possible D match to TRBD1 (5 bases). This CDR3 spans 16 amino acids. Germline lookup yields CDR1 MGHRA and CDR2 YSYEKL. CDR3 DNA: TGCGCCAGCAGCCAAGAGGCAGGGCCCTCTGGAAGCACCATATATTTT. Its protein is CASSQEAGPSGSTIYF.

This rearrangement joins TRBV7-6 to TRBJ2-3; the match to TRBD2 covers 9 bases. The CDR3 covers 18 residues. J gave up 1 base and V 3 bases, and 11 bases lay outside the gene matches. CDR1 is SGHVS and CDR2 is FNYEAQ in the germline V gene. For the CDR3, the DNA is TGTGCCAGCAGCTTCGCGACCACTTTAGCGGGAGGCACAGATACGCAGTATTTT. Translation: CASSFATTLAGGTDTQYF.

In this sample, this clone turned up once. Germline is not matched at one junction end, which may reflect a read error. The rearrangement links TRBV6-1 to TRBJ2-7; the match to TRBD2 covers 7 bases. The CDR3 is made up of 15 amino acids. In germline, CDR1 is MNHNS, CDR2 SASEGT. CDR3: CASREAGLGVYEQYF. CDR3 in DNA: TGTGCCAGCAGAGAAGCAGGACTAGGCGTTTACGAGCAGTACTTC.

The chain carries TRBV18 and TRBJ1-1, with D maybe TRBD1 (5 bases). V was trimmed by 10 bases and J by 5 bases, leaving 20 bases between them. Per germline, CDR1 KGHSH and CDR2 LQKENI. The CDR3 runs to 14 residues. Here the CDR3 DNA reads TGTGCCACCCTACAGGCTCGGGGCGATACTGAAGCTTTCTTT. This sequence encodes CATLQARGDTEAFF.

The chain joins TRBV5-1 to TRBJ2-5, with D possibly being TRBD1 (6 bases). CDR1 is SGHRS, CDR2 YFSETQ, per germline. The V end lost 5 bases, the J end lost 5 bases, and 22 bases lay between the germline ends. This CDR3 spans 16 amino acids. CDR3 region: CASSFNPGTSGETQYF. CDR3 DNA sequence: TGCGCCAGCAGTTTTAACCCCGGGACATCGGGGGAGACCCAGTACTTC. Drawing the rest from reference TRBV5-1 and TRBJ2-5, the complete variable domain is KAGVTQTPRYLIKTRGQQVTLSCSPISGHRSVSWYQQTPGQGLQFLFEYFSETQRNKGNFPGRFSGRQFSNSRSEMNVSTLELGDSALYLCASSFNPGTSGETQYFGPGTRLLVL.